This T cell receptor (beta chain) is drawn from a study of blood T cell repertoires in COVID-19. The CDR3 covers 14 residues. J gave up 3 bases and V 8 bases, and 7 bases lay outside the gene matches. Per germline, CDR1 MNHEY and CDR2 SVGAGI. Profiled with immunoSEQ multiplex PCR; TCRdb holds only in-frame clones, not every one. Among roughly 83,000 clones listed, more than 75% were seen once. The clonotype originates from a man in his fifties or sixties with active COVID-19. V and J are TRBV6-5 and TRBJ2-1; 7 bases are shared with TRBD1. The sequencing input was peripheral blood. The CDR3 loop is CASGPGGSYNEQFF. CDR3 coding DNA: TGTGCCAGCGGTCCAGGGGGAAGCTACAATGAGCAGTTCTTC.